This T cell receptor (beta chain) was identified in a study of T-cell reconstitution after alpha-beta-depleted transplantation in children. Overall study results and limits: Reportedly, only several hundred clones from non-depleted graft cells drove alpha-beta T-cell counts at about two months. T-cell counts and diversity at one year post-transplant came mainly from newly produced T cells.

Trimming at V came to 5 bases and at J to 6 bases, leaving 13 bases not matched to a gene. Looked up from germline, CDR1 is SGHTA and CDR2 is FQGNSA. This CDR3 is 16 amino acids long. Researchers prepared the TCRbeta library using unique molecular identifiers, the study reports. TCRdb called the PCR reads again in MiXCR, with one record for every CDR3 protein. Seen here are around 45,000 distinct CDR3 sequences, around 53% observed once, and the top ten hold roughly two fifths. This clonotype was seen more than once but under ten times. Its specificity is unknown. The source is a boy under two years old with SCID, due to receive a stem cell transplant. The starting material was peripheral blood, obtained before TCRalphabeta/CD19-depleted stem cell transplant. The chain has TRBV7-2 and TRBJ1-2, with 9 bases fitting TRBD1. CDR3 loop: CASSTNRPGTGNGYTF. The DNA for the CDR3 is TGTGCCAGCAGCACAAACCGTCCCGGGACAGGGAATGGCTACACCTTC.